This passage covers 16 T cell receptor beta chains from one sample sequenced in a study of molecular identifiers for immune sequencing clone quantification. TCRdb re-called the PCR reads through MiXCR, storing one row per CDR3 protein. Found here are approximately 550,000 distinct CDR3 sequences, about a fifth of them singletons; the top ten hold about 0.8%. The source material was naive CD8+ T cells from blood, with Jurkat cell RNA spiked in. Sample subset: FACS-sorted CD8+CD4-CCR7+CD45RA+ naive T cells. These receptors were taken from a human donor in good health. Some libraries in this study had Jurkat cell RNA spiked in.

The sample holds many counts of this clonotype. V gene TRBV6-5 combines with J gene TRBJ2-7, with a possible D match to TRBD2 (5 bases). This CDR3 contains 14 residues. Trimming pared 6 bases from V and 2 bases from J, leaving 14 bases between. Germline values: CDR1 MNHEY, CDR2 SVGAGI. CDR3 in DNA: TGTGCCAGCAGCTTGTCCCCGGGGACCTACGAGCAGTACTTC. It yields the protein CASSLSPGTYEQYF.

Comment on this clonotype: One base away lies a much larger clone, so this may be a sequencing read error. The chain has TRBV4-3 and TRBJ2-5; no firm D call. From germline, CDR1 is LGHNA and CDR2 YSLEER. The CDR3 runs to 15 residues. Written as DNA, the CDR3 is TGCGCCAGCAGCCAAGATGAAGGGTACCAAGGGACCCAGTACTTC. Translation: CASSQDEGYQGTQYF.

Here the CDR3 reads CASTDRVARTMLDSNQPQHF. As DNA, the CDR3 is TGTGCCAGTACAGACAGGGTAGCGCGTACGATGCTTGATAGCAATCAGCCCCAGCATTTT. V and J are TRBV19 and TRBJ1-5, with TRBD1 matching over 7 bases. The CDR3 totals 20 residues. J was trimmed by 0 bases and V by 7 bases; bases with no gene match: 21. Germline V gene lookup returns CDR1 LNHDA and CDR2 SQIVND (reference sequence).

Comment on this clonotype: With a much larger clone just one base away, this may be a read error. The V and J genes are TRBV7-9 and TRBJ2-7; TRBD1 is a possible D gene (7 bases). The CDR3 covers 15 residues. Trimming took off 1 base at V and 9 bases at J, with 19 bases between the two ends. CDR1 and CDR2 (germline): SEHNR, FQNEAQ (reference sequence). CDR3 sequence reads: CASSLVAGGPGGQYF. In DNA, the CDR3 is TGTGCCAGCAGCTTAGTGGCAGGGGGGCCCGGCGGGCAGTACTTC.

The J gene is TRBJ1-2, the V gene TRBV20-1; the D is unclear. The CDR3 loop spans 12 amino acids. The germline V gene encodes CDR1 DFQATT and CDR2 SNEGSKA (reference sequence). The V end was cut by 4 bases, the J end by 1 base, with 7 bases between. CDR3 amino acids: CSATANNYGYTF. CDR3 nucleotide sequence: TGCAGTGCTACCGCAAATAACTATGGCTACACCTTC.

This sequence joins TRBV6-2 or TRBV6-3 and TRBJ2-7; tentatively, D is TRBD2 (6 bases). The germline gives CDR1 MNHEY, CDR2 SVGEGT. This CDR3 spans 17 amino acids. Trimming stripped 8 bases from V and 3 bases from J, with 26 bases between. The CDR3 loop reads CASGSLARSRYDYEQYF. The CDR3 DNA sequence: TGTGCCAGCGGCTCACTAGCTCGTTCACGGTATGACTACGAGCAGTACTTC.

This clonotype appeared a single time. One end of the junction does not line up with germline, which may come from a read error. This chain joins TRBV30 and TRBJ1-4; D is perhaps TRBD1 (5 bases). The CDR3 is made up of 13 amino acids. Germline CDR1 reads GTSNPN; CDR2 reads SVGIG (reference sequence). CDR3 coding DNA: TGTGCCTGGAGCGGGGGGACCAATGAAAGACTGTTTTTT. Translated, it gives CAWSGGTNERLFF.

The rearrangement links TRBV20-1 to TRBJ2-5, with 8 nucleotides matching TRBD2. The CDR3 contains 14 residues. Trimming took 1 base from V and 5 from J; bases not matched to a gene: 6. The germline V gene has CDR1 DFQATT and CDR2 SNEGSKA (reference sequence). Here the CDR3 DNA reads TGCAGTGCTAGAGCCCCCTTAGCGGGGGAGACCCAGTACTTC. Its translation: CSARAPLAGETQYF.

On this clonotype: The missing conserved phenylalanine or tryptophan at the end of this CDR3 makes a read error likely. The J gene is TRBJ2-7, the V gene TRBV20-1; possibly TRBD1 for D (5 bases). The V end was cut by 4 bases, the J end by 0 bases, with 13 bases between. The CDR3 has 14 residues. CDR1 is DFQATT, CDR2 SNEGSKA, per germline (reference sequence). The CDR3 region is CSANPTESSYEQYL. In DNA, the CDR3 is TGCAGTGCTAATCCGACAGAGAGCTCCTACGAGCAGTACCTC.

This clonotype has just one count. The chain couples TRBV2 to TRBJ2-7; possibly TRBD1 for D (5 bases). This CDR3 has 13 amino acids. Germline V gene lookup returns CDR1 SNHLY and CDR2 FYNNEI. V gave up 6 bases and J gave up 2 bases, with 11 bases separating them. CDR3 nucleotides: TGTGCCAGCAGGCTGACAGCCCCCTACGAGCAGTACTTC. It specifies CASRLTAPYEQYF.

The V and J genes are TRBV12-3 or TRBV12-4 and TRBJ2-1; D is possibly TRBD2 (7 bases). The CDR3 is 16 amino acids. Trimming took 8 bases from V and 4 from J, leaving 21 bases between them. In DNA, the CDR3 is TGTGCCAGCCGACTCGGGGGGCAGATTTATTACAATGAGCAGTTCTTC. Encoded protein: CASRLGGQIYYNEQFF.

In its sample, this clonotype was seen many times. This chain connects TRBV7-2 to TRBJ2-7; 13 nucleotides agree with TRBD2. The CDR3 is 15 residues long. V lost 5 bases, J lost 4 bases, and 5 bases stayed unmatched. Germline V gene lookup returns CDR1 SGHTA and CDR2 FQGNSA. For the CDR3, the DNA is TGTGCCAGCAGCCTCTGGACTAGCGGGGGTTACGAGCAGTACTTC. Amino acid sequence: CASSLWTSGGYEQYF.

As regards this clonotype: A junction end diverges from the germline sequence, so it may reflect a read error. This chain joins TRBV12-3 or TRBV12-4 and TRBJ2-7; 9 nucleotides agree with TRBD2. The CDR3 runs 14 residues. The CDR3 DNA sequence: TGTGCCAGCAGTCTAGCGGGACACAACTACGAGCAGTACTTC. It specifies CASSLAGHNYEQYF.

Concerning this clonotype itself: Since a much larger clone is just one base distant, this may be a read error. V gene TRBV6-5 combines with J gene TRBJ2-2; TRBD2 matches 9 bases. CDR3 size: 16 residues. The V gene's germline CDR1 is MNHEY and CDR2 SVGAGI. J gave up 2 bases and V 5 bases, and 6 bases lay outside the gene matches. In DNA form, the CDR3 reads TGTGCCAGCAGTCGGCCACTAGCGGGTAACACCGGGGAGCTGTTTTTT. It yields the protein CASSRPLAGNTGELFF.

The V gene is TRBV28, the J gene TRBJ2-7, with TRBD2 as a possible D gene (5 bases). V gave up 6 bases and J gave up 5 bases, with 14 bases separating them. CDR3 length: 13 residues. Germline lookup yields CDR1 MDHEN and CDR2 SYDVKM. The CDR3 nucleotides read TGTGCCAGCAGCTCGGGAACTCTCGACGAGCAGTACTTC. Translating it yields CASSSGTLDEQYF.

Of note for this clonotype: A read error may account for a junction end that differs from germline. The V call is TRBV5-3, the J call TRBJ1-2, with D tentatively TRBD1 (6 bases). TRBV5-3 is annotated as an ORF whose role is uncertain. This CDR3 region has 16 residues. This chain's CDR3 is CASSLDPGALGYGYTF. CDR3 sequence (DNA): TGTGCCAGCAGCTTGGATCCGGGGGCCCTAGGATATGGCTACACCTTC.